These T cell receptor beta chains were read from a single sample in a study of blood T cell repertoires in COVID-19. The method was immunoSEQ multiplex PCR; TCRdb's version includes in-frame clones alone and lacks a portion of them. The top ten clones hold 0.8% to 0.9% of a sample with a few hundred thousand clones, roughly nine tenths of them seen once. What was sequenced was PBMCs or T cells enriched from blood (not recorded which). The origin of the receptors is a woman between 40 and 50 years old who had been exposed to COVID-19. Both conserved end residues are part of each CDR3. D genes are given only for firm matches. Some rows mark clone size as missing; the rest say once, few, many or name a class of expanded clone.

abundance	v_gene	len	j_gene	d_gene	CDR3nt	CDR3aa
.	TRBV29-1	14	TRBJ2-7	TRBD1	TGCAGCGTTATACAACAGGGGGGTGGGTACGAGCAGTACTTC	CSVIQQGGGYEQYF
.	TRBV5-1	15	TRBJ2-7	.	TGCGCCAGCAGCCTATCTTCAGGGTACCGTTCCGAGCAGTACTTC	CASSLSSGYRSEQYF
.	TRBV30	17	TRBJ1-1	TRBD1	TGTGCCTGGAGTGGGGTCGCCCCGGGACAGGGGAACACTGAAGCTTTCTTT	CAWSGVAPGQGNTEAFF
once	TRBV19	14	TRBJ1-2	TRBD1	TGTGCCAGTACCCCCGGACAGGGTGTTCGAGGCTACACCTTC	CASTPGQGVRGYTF
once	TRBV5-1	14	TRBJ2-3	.	TGCGCCAGCAGCTCCCAGGTGAACACAGATACGCAGTATTTT	CASSSQVNTDTQYF
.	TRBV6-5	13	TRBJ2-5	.	TGTGCCAGCACGGGTCGGCTCTCAGAGACCCAGTACTTC	CASTGRLSETQYF
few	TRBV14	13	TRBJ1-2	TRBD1	TGTGCCAGCAGCCCTCACAGATCGACAGGGTACACCTTC	CASSPHRSTGYTF
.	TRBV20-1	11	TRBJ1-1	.	TGCAGTGCTAGAGGGACAGCTGAAGCTTTCTTT	CSARGTAEAFF
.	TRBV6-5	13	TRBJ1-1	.	TGTGCCAGCTCCAAACTAGGTTTCACTGAAGCTTTCTTT	CASSKLGFTEAFF
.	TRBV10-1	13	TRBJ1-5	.	TGCGCCAGCAGTGAGTCCCGGGATCAGCCCCAGCATTTT	CASSESRDQPQHF
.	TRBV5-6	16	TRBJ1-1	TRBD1	TGTGCCAGCAGCTTGGTTTGGGACAGGGTTAACACTGAAGCTTTCTTT	CASSLVWDRVNTEAFF
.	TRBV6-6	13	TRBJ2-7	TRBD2	TGTGCCACATACCCCACTAGCGGAGAAAAGCAGTACTTC	CATYPTSGEKQYF
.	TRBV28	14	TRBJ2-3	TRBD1	TGTGCCAGCAGGGCAGGGGGCCGCACAGATACGCAGTATTTT	CASRAGGRTDTQYF
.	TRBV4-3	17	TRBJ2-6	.	TGCGCCAGCAGCCAAGATCAGTCTGTTTCTGGGGCCAACGTCCTGACTTTC	CASSQDQSVSGANVLTF
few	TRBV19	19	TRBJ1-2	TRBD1	TGTGCCAGTAGTATCGGCACCCTGACAGGGGCCCTCACCAGCTATGGCTACACCTTC	CASSIGTLTGALTSYGYTF
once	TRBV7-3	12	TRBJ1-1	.	TGTGCCAGCAGCTCACCAGGAGGTGAAGCTTTCTTT	CASSSPGGEAFF
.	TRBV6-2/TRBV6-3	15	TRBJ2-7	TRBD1	TGTGCCAGCAGCCTCCTAGGGACAGGGTCCTACGAGCAGTACTTC	CASSLLGTGSYEQYF
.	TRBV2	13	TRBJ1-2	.	TGTGCCAGCAGCCGAGACAGATTTGAAGGCTACACCTTC	CASSRDRFEGYTF
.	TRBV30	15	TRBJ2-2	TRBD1	TGTGCCTGGAGGGGCGGGACAGGGGTAACCGGGGAGCTGTTTTTT	CAWRGGTGVTGELFF
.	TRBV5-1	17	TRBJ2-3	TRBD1	TGCGCCAGCAGCCTACACTGGACAGGGGCTAGCACAGATACGCAGTATTTT	CASSLHWTGASTDTQYF
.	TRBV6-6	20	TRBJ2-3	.	TGTGCCAGCAGTCGATTAAAGACAGGGCCTAGCGAGTTTAATGGGGATACGCAGTATTTT	CASSRLKTGPSEFNGDTQYF
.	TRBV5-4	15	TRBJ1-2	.	TGTGCCAGCAGCTTTGTCGATCCGGGAGCGGGTGGCTACACCTTC	CASSFVDPGAGGYTF
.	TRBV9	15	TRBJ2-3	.	TGTGCCAGCAGCGTAGAACCGATAGGCACAGATACGCAGTATTTT	CASSVEPIGTDTQYF
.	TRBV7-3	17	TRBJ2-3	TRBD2	TGTGCCAGCAGCTTAAGGGCTAGCGGGGGCCGTACAGATACGCAGTATTTT	CASSLRASGGRTDTQYF
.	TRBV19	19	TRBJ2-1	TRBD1	TGTGCCAGTAGTATAGTGGCCGGGACAGGGCGAACTTCCTACAATGAGCAGTTCTTC	CASSIVAGTGRTSYNEQFF
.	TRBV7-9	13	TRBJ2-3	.	TGTGCCAGCAGCTTAGCGCTAGTTGATACGCAGTATTTT	CASSLALVDTQYF
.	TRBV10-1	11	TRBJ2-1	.	TGCGCCAGCAGTGGTCCACTCGGGGAGTTCTTC	CASSGPLGEFF
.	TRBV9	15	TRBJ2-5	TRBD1	TGTGCCAGCAGCGTAGAGGGCAGGGGGAAGGAGACCCAGTACTTC	CASSVEGRGKETQYF
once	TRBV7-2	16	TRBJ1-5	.	TGTGCCAGCAGCTTAGAAGACAGATTTCGGATCCAGCCCCAGCATTTT	CASSLEDRFRIQPQHF
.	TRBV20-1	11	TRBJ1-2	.	TGCAGTGCTAGTACTGACTATGGCTACACCTTC	CSASTDYGYTF
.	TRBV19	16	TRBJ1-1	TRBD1	TGTGCCAGTAGTATAAAAACAGGGGGCGTGGACACTGAAGCTTTCTTT	CASSIKTGGVDTEAFF
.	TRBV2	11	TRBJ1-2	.	TGTGCCAGCAGCCCCTATCGGGGCTACACCTTC	CASSPYRGYTF
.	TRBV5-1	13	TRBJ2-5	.	TGCGCCAGCAGCCCACGGTACCAAGAGACCCAGTACTTC	CASSPRYQETQYF
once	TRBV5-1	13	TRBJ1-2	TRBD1	TGCGCCAGCACTAATGGACAGGGGGTTGGCTACACCTTC	CASTNGQGVGYTF
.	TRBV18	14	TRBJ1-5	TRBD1	TGTGCCAGCTCACGGGGACAGATCAATCAGCCCCAGCATTTT	CASSRGQINQPQHF
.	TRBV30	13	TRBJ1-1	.	TGTGCCTTCGGATGGGCAGCGAACACTGAAGCTTTCTTT	CAFGWAANTEAFF
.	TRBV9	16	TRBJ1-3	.	TGTGCCAGCAGCGTAGACCCAGAACGATGGGGAAACACCATATATTTT	CASSVDPERWGNTIYF
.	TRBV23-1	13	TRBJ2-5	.	TGCGCCAGCAGGACCAGGGTGCCCGAGCCCCAGTACTTC	CASRTRVPEPQYF
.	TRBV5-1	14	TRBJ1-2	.	TGCGCCAGCAGCTTGGAAGGCTCCCCCGGGGGCTACACCTTC	CASSLEGSPGGYTF
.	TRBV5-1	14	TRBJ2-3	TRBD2	TGCGCCAGCGCAAAGGCGGGGGGCACAGATACGCAGTATTTT	CASAKAGGTDTQYF
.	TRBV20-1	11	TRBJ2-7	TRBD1	TGCAGCGCGGACAGGGGGGCCGAGCAGTACTTC	CSADRGAEQYF
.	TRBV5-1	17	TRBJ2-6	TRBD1	TGCGCCAGCACCCTTAGGACAGGAGTCTCTGGGGCCAACGTCCTGACTTTC	CASTLRTGVSGANVLTF
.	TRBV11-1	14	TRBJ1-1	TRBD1	TGTGCCAGCAGCTCAGGGGGAGCGGTCACTGAAGCTTTCTTT	CASSSGGAVTEAFF
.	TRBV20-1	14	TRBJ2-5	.	TGCAGTGCTAGTCTAATTGAGGGCCAAGAGACCCAGTACTTC	CSASLIEGQETQYF
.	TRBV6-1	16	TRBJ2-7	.	TGTGCCAGCAGTGAAGCGCTAGGACAGAGAAACTACGAGCAGTACTTC	CASSEALGQRNYEQYF
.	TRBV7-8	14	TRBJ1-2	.	TGTGCCAGCAGCTTAGCGACCGGAGGGGATGGCTACACCTTC	CASSLATGGDGYTF
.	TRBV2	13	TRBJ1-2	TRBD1	TGTGCCAGCAGGGCCGGGACAGTGCTAAGGGACACCTTC	CASRAGTVLRDTF
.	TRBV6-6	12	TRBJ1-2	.	TGTGCCAGCAGTCACGGGACTAGGGGCTACACCTTC	CASSHGTRGYTF
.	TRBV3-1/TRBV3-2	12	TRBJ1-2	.	TGTGCCCATTATACAGGGAACTATGGCTACACCTTC	CAHYTGNYGYTF
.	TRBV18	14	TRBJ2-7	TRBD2	TGTGCCAGCTCACTCAAGCGGGAACGCTACGAGCAGTACTTC	CASSLKRERYEQYF
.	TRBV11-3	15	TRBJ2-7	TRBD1	TGTGCCAGCAGCGCCCGGGACAGGGGTATTAACGAGCAGTACTTC	CASSARDRGINEQYF
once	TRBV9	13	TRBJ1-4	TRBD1	TGTGCCAGCAGCTGGGACACAGGGGGAAAACTGTTTTTT	CASSWDTGGKLFF
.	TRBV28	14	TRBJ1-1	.	TGTGCCAGCAGTTTCCTAGTGAGGAACACTGAAGCTTTCTTT	CASSFLVRNTEAFF
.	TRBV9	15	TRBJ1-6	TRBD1	TGTGCCAGCGGCCAGGGGGGTTCCTATAATTCACCCCTCCACTTT	CASGQGGSYNSPLHF
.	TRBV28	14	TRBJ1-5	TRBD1	TGTGCCAGCAGCTTGGACAGGGCCAATCAGCCCCAGCATTTT	CASSLDRANQPQHF
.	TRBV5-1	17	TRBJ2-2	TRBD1	TGCGCCAGCAGCTTGGGGGCCGGGACAGTGAACACCGGGGAGCTGTTTTTT	CASSLGAGTVNTGELFF
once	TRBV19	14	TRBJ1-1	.	TGTGCCAGTAGTATAGTGTCGGGGAACACTGAAGCTTTCTTT	CASSIVSGNTEAFF
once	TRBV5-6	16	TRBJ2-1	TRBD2	TGTGCCAGCAGCTTGGTTCAGGAGCGGGAGGGATATGAGCAGTTCTTC	CASSLVQEREGYEQFF
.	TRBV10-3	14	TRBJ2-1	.	TGTGCCATCAGTGAAGGACTCGAAGACAATGAGCAGTTCTTC	CAISEGLEDNEQFF